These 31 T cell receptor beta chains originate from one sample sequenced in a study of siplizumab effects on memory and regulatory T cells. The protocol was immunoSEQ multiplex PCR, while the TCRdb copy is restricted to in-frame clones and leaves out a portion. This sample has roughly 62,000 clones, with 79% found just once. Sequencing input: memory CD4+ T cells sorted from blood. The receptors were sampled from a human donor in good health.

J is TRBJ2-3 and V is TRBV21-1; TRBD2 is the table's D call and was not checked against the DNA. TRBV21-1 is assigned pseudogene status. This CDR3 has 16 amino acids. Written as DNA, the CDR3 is TGTGCCAGCCCCGGACTAGCGGGGGGTTACACAGATACGCAGTATTTT. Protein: CASPGLAGGYTDTQYF.

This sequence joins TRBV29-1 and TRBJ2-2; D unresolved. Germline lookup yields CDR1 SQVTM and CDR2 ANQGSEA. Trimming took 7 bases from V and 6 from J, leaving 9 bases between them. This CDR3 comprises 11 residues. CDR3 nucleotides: TGCAGCGCTTCCCAACCCGGGGAGCTGTTTTTT. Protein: CSASQPGELFF.

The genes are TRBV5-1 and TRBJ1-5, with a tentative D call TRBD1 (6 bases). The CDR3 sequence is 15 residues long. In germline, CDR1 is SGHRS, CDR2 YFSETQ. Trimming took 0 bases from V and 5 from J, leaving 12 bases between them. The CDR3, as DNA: TGCGCCAGCAGCTTGGTCGGCGGGGGCCATCAGCCCCAGCATTTT. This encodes CASSLVGGGHQPQHF.

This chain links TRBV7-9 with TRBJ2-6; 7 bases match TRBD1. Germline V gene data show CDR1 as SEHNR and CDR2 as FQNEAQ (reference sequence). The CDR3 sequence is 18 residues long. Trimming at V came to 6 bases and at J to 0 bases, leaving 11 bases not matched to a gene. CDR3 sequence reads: CASSSTGSHLSGANVLTF. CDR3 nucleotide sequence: TGTGCCAGCAGTTCGACAGGGTCCCATCTCTCTGGGGCCAACGTCCTGACTTTC.

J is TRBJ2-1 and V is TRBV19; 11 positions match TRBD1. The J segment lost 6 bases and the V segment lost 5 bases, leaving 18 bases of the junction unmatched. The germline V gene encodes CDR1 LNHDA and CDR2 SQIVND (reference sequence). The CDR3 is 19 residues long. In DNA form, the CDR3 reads TGTGCCAGTAGTGCGTACCCTTTCACCGGGACAGGGGGTGGCAATGAGCAGTTCTTC. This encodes CASSAYPFTGTGGGNEQFF.

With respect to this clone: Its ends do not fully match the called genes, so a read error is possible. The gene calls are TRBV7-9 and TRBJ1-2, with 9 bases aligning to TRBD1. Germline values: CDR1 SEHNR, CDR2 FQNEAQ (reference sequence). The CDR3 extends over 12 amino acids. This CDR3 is CASSPGQGQAPF. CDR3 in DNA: TGTGCCAGCAGCCCCGGACAGGGGCAAGCCCCCTTC.

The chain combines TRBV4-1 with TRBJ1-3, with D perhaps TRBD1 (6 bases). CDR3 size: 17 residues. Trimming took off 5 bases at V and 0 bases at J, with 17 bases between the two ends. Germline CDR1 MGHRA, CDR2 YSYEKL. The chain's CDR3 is CASSTRGGGSSGNTIYF. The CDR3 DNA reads TGCGCCAGCAGCACACGTGGAGGGGGATCCTCTGGAAACACCATATATTTT.

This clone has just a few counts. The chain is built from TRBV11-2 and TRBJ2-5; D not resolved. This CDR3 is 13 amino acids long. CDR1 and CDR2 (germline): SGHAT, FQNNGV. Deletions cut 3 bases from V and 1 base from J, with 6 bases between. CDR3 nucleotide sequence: TGTGCCAGCAGCTTTTCTACCCAAGAGACCCAGTACTTC. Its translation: CASSFSTQETQYF.

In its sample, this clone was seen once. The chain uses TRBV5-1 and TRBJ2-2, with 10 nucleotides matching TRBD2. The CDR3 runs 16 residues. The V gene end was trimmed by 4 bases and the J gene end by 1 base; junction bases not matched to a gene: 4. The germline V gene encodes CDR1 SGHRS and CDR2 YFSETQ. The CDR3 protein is CASSQWTSGNTGELFF. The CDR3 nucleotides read TGCGCCAGCAGCCAGTGGACTAGCGGGAACACCGGGGAGCTGTTTTTT.

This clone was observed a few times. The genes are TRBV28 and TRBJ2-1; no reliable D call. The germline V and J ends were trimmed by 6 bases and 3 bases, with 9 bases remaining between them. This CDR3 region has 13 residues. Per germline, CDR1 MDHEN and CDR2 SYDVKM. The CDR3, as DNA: TGTGCCAGCAGCTCCCAGGACTACAATGAGCAGTTCTTC. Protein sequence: CASSSQDYNEQFF.

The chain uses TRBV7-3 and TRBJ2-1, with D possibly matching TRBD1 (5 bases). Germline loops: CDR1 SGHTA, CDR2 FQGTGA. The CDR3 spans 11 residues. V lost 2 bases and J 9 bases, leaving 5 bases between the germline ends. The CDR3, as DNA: TGTGCCAGCAGCTTAGGGGCTGAGCAGTTCTTC. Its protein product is CASSLGAEQFF.

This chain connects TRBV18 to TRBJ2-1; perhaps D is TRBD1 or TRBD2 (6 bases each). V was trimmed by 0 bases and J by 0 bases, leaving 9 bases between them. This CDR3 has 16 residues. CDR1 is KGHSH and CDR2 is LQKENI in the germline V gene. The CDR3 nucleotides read TGTGCCAGCTCACCACCGTCGGGGGCCTCCTACAATGAGCAGTTCTTC. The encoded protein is CASSPPSGASYNEQFF. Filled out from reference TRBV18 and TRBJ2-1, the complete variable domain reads NAGVMQNPRHLVRRRGQEARLRCSPMKGHSHVYWYRQLPEEGLKFMVYLQKENIIDESGMPKERFSAEFPKEGPSILRIQQVVRGDSAAYFCASSPPSGASYNEQFFGPGTRLTVL.

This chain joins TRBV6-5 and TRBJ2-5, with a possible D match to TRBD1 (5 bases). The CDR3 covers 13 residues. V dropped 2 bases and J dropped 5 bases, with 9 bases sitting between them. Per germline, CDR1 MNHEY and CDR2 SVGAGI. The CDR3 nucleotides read TGTGCCAGCAGTTACCCAGGGAAGGAGACCCAGTACTTC. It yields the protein CASSYPGKETQYF.

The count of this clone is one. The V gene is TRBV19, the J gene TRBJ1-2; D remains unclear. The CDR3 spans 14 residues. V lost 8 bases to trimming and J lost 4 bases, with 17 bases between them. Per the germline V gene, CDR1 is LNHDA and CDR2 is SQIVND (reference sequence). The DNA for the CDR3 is TGTGCCAGTCTTAACCCGCCTCCTCTCTATGGCTACACCTTC. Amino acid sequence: CASLNPPPLYGYTF.

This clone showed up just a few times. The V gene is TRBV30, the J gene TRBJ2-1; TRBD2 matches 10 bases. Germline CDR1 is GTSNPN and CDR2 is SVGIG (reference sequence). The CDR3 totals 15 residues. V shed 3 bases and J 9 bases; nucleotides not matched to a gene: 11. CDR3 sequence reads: CAWSPGGTSAIEQFF. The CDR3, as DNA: TGTGCCTGGAGCCCCGGGGGGACTAGCGCAATTGAGCAGTTCTTC.

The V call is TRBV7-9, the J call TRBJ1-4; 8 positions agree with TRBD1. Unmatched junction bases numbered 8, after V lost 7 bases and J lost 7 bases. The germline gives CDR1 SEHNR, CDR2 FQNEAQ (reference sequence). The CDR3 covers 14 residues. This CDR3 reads CASTLTGVFEKLFF. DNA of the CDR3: TGTGCCAGCACCCTGACAGGGGTGTTTGAAAAACTGTTTTTT. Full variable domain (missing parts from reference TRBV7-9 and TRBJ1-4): DTGVSQNPRHKITKRGQNVTFRCDPISEHNRLYWYRQTLGQGPEFLTYFQNEAQLEKSRLLSDRFSAERPKGSFSTLEIQRTEQGDSAMYLCASTLTGVFEKLFFGSGTQLSVL.

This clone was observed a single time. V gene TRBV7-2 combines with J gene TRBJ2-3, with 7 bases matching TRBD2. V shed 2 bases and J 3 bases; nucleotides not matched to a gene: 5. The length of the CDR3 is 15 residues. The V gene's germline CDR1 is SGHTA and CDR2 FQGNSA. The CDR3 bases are TGTGCCAGCAGCTTAAGAGCGGGGCTTACAGATACGCAGTATTTT. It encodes CASSLRAGLTDTQYF.

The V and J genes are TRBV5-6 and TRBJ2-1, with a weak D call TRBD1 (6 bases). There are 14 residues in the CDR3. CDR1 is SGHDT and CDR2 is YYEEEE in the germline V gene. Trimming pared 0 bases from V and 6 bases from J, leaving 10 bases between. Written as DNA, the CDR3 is TGTGCCAGCAGCTTGGGGACAGTAGTCAATGAGCAGTTCTTC. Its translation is CASSLGTVVNEQFF.

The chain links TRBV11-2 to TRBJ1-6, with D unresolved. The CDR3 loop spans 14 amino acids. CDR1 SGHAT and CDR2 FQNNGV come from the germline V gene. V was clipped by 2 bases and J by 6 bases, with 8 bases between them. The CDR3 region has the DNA TGTGCCAGCAGCTTACGTGAGGGTAATTCACCCCTCCACTTT. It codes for CASSLREGNSPLHF.

Here the CDR3 reads CASSFTGEGYTF. The DNA for the CDR3 is TGTGCCAGCAGTTTCACAGGGGAAGGCTACACCTTC. The chain carries TRBV6-6 and TRBJ1-2, with TRBD1 matching over 7 bases. This CDR3 comprises 12 residues. CDR1 is MNHNY, CDR2 SVGAGI, per germline (reference sequence). The V and J ends lost 4 bases and 8 bases, in that order; junction bases with no gene match: 4.

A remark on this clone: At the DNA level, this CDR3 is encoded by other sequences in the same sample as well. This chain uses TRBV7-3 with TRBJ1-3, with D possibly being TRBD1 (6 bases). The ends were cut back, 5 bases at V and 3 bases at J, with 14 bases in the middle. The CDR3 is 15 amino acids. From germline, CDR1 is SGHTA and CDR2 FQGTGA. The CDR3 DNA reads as TGTGCCAGCAGCCCAACTGGGGGCAGTGGAAACACCATATATTTT. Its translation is CASSPTGGSGNTIYF.

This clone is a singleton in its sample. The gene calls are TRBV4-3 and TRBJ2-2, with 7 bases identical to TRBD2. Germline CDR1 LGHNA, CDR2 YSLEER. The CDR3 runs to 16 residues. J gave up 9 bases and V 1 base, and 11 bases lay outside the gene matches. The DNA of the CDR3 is TGCGCCAGCAGCCAAGGGGCGGGGGTGGTTATGCGGGAGCTGTTTTTT. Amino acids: CASSQGAGVVMRELFF.

The CDR3 nucleotides read TGCAGCGTTGCACTATCGGGGGGGTTGGGTGAGACTGAAGCTTTCTTT. Translated, it gives CSVALSGGLGETEAFF. V gene TRBV29-1 combines with J gene TRBJ1-1; D may be TRBD1 (5 bases). Trimming took off 4 bases at V and 5 bases at J, with 23 bases between the two ends. The germline V gene has CDR1 SQVTM and CDR2 ANQGSEA. The CDR3 loop spans 16 amino acids.

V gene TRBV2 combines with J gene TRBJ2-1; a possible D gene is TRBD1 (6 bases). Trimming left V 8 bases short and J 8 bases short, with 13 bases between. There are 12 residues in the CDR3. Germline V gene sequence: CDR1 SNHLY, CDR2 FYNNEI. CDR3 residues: CASQRGSDEQFF. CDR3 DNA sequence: TGTGCCAGCCAGAGGGGGTCGGATGAGCAGTTCTTC.

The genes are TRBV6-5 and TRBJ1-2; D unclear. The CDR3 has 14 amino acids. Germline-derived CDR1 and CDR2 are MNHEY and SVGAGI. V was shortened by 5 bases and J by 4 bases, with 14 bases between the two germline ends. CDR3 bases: TGTGCCAGCAGTCTCTCGCGAGAGGGCTATGGCTACACCTTC. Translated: CASSLSREGYGYTF.

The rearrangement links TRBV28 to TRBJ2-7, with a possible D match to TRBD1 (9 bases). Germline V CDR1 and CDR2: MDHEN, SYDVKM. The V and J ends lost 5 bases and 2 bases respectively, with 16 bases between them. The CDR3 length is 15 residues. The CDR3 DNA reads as TGTGCCAGCAGTCCCGGGGGGGACAGGGCCTACGAGCAGTACTTC. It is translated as CASSPGGDRAYEQYF.

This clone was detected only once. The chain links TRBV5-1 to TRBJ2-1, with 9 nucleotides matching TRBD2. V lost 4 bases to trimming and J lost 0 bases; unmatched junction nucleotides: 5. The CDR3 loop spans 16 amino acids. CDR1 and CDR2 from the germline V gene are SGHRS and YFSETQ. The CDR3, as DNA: TGCGCCAGCAGCCCGAGACTAGCGGACTCCTACAATGAGCAGTTCTTC. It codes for CASSPRLADSYNEQFF.

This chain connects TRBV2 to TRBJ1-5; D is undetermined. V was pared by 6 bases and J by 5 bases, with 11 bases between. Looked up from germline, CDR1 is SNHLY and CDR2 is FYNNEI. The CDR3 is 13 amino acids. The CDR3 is CASREEEYQPQHF. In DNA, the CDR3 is TGTGCCAGCAGAGAGGAAGAATATCAGCCCCAGCATTTT.

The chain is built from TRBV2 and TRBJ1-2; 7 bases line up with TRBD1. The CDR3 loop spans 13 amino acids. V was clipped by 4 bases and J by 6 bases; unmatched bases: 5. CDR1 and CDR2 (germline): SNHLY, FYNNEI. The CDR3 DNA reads TGTGCCAGCAGTGCTACTACAGGGGATGGCTACACCTTC. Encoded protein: CASSATTGDGYTF.

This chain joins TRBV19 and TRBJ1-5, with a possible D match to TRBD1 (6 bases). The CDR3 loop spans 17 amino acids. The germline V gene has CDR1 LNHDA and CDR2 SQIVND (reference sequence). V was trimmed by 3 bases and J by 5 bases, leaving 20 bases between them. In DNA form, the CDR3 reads TGTGCCAGTAGTATTCGGTATGGAACAGGGCGAGATCAGCCCCAGCATTTT. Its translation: CASSIRYGTGRDQPQHF.

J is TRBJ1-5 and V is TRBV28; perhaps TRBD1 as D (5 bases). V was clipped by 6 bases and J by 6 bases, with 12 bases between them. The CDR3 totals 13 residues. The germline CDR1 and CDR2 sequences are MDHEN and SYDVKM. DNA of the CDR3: TGTGCCAGCAGGCTACACGGGGGTCAGCCCCAGCATTTT. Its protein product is CASRLHGGQPQHF.